This T cell receptor (beta chain) emerged from a study of cytomegalovirus exposure and HLA in healthy donors. The study's findings and limits: The authors later found most CMV-associated TCR beta chains appeared HLA-restricted. In all likelihood, a cluster of highly shared sequence variants was a sequencing artifact. A prior analysis recorded that most TCR beta V segments were productive about 90% or about 30% of the time.

The PCR was carried out with 60 Vbeta primers and 13 Jbeta primers. The repertoire was sequenced with immunoSEQ multiplex PCR; TCRdb's copy has only in-frame clones and lacks some. The data contain 150,000 to 180,000 clones, about four fifths of them singletons. CDR1 and CDR2 from the germline V gene are SGHRS and YFSETQ. Losses at the gene ends were 4 bases for V and 3 bases for J; bases not matched to a gene: 3. CDR3 size: 15 residues. Details on this clone: Its antigen remains unidentified. The same CDR3 also results from other DNA sequences found in this sample.

Donors showed nominal health when sampled, although they likely had unrecorded immune exposures. The V call is TRBV5-1, the J call TRBJ1-4; TRBD1 agrees at 10 bases. The TCR sequence derives from a man younger than 35 in good health and CMV-seronegative. The sample was PBMCs. CDR3 residues: CASSLGTGANEKLFF. The CDR3 nucleotides read TGCGCCAGCAGCCTAGGGACAGGGGCTAATGAAAAACTGTTTTTT.